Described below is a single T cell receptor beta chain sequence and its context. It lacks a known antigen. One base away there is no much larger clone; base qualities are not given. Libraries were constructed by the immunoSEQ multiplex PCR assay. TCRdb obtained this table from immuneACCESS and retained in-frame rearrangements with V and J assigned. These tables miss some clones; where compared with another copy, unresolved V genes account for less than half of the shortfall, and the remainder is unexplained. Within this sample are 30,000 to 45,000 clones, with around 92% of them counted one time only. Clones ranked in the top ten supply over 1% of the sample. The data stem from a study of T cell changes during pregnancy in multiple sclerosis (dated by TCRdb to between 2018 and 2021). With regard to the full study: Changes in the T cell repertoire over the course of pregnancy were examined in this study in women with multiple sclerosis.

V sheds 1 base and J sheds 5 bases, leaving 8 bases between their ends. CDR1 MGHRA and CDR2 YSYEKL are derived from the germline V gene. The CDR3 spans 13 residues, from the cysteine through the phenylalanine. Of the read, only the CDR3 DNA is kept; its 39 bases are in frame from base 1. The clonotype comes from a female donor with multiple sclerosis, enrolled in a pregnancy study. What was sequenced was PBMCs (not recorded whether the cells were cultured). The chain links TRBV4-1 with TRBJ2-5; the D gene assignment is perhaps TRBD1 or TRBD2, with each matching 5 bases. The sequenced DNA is TGCGCCAGCAGCCAAGTGGGGGTGGAGACCCAGTACTTC. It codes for CASSQVGVETQYF.